This T cell receptor beta chain was captured by sequencing in a study of blood T cell repertoires in COVID-19. Study-level background: Sites across the United States, Italy and Spain contributed samples from acute and convalescent COVID-19.

This CDR3 comprises 13 residues. Per the germline V gene, CDR1 is MNHEY and CDR2 is SVGAGI. Note on this clone: The junction does not match germline at one end; this may be a read error.

Original handling: Amplification with reference gene primers provided the estimates of nucleated cell counts. The assay was immunoSEQ multiplex PCR, and TCRdb's table has in-frame clones only and misses some. Clone size and the V and J calls come from that table; the DNA yielded D and trimming. The table includes around 65,000 clones, more than 75% detected once. The gene calls are TRBV6-5 and TRBJ1-5; D not resolved. This clonotype was sampled from a human donor in a cohort sampled during active COVID-19. Material for sequencing was peripheral blood. The chain's CDR3 is CASSYNSNQSQHF. The CDR3 DNA follows: TGTGCCAGCAGTTACAATAGCAATCAGTCCCAGCATTTT.